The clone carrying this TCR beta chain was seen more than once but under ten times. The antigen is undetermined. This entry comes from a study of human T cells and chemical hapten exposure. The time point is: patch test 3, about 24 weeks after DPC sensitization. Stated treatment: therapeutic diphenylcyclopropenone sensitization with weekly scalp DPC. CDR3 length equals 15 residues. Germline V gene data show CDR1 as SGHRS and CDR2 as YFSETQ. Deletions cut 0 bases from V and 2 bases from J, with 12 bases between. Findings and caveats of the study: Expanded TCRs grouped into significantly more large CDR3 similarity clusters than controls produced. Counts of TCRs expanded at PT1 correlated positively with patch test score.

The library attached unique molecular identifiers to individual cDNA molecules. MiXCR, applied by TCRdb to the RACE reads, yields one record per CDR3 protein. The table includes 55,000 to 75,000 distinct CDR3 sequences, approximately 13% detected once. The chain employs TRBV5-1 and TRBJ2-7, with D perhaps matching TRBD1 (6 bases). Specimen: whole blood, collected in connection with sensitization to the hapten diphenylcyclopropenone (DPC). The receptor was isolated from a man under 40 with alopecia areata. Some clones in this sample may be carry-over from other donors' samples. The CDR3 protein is CASSLGGTLPYEQYF. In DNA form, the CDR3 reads TGCGCCAGCAGCTTGGGAGGGACACTCCCCTACGAGCAGTACTTC.